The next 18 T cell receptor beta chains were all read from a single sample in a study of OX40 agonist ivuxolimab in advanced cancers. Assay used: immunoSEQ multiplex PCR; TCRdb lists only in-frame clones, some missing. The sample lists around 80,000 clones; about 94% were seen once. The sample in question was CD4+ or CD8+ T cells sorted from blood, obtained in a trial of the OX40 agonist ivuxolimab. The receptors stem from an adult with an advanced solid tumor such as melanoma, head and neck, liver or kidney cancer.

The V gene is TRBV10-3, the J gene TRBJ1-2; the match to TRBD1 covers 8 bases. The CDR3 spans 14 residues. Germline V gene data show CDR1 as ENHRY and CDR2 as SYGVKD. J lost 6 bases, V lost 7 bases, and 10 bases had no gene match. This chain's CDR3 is CAINHGAGGDGYTF. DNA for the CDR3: TGTGCCATCAACCACGGGGCAGGGGGCGATGGCTACACCTTC.

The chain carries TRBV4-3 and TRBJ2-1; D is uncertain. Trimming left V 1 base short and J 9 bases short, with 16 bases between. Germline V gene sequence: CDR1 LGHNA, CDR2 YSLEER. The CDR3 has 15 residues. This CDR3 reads CASSQASVSSGEQFF. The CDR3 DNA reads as TGCGCCAGCAGCCAAGCATCTGTTTCTAGTGGTGAGCAGTTCTTC.

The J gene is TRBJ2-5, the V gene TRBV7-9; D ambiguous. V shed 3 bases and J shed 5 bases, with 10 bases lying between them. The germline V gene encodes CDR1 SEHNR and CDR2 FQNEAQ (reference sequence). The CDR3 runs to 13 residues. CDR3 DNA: TGTGCCAGCAGCTTTCGCTTAGTGGAGACCCAGTACTTC. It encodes CASSFRLVETQYF.

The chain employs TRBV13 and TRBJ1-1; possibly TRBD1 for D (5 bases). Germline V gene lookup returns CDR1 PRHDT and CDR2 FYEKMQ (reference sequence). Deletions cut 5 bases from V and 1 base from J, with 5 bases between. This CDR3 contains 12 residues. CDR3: CASSQGNTEAFF. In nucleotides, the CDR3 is TGTGCCAGCAGCCAGGGGAACACTGAAGCTTTCTTT.

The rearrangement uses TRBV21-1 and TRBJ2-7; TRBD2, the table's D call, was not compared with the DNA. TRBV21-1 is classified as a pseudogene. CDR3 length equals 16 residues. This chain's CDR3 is CASSAIRSAGAYEQYF. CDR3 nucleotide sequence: TGTGCCAGCAGCGCCATACGTTCAGCGGGAGCGTACGAGCAGTACTTC.

The CDR3 region is CASSLRLAGTPGELFF. The CDR3 nucleotides read TGTGCCAGCAGCTTAAGGCTAGCGGGGACCCCCGGGGAGCTGTTTTTT. This rearrangement joins TRBV7-6 to TRBJ2-2; TRBD2 matches at 9 bases. V lost 2 bases and J lost 6; bases outside the gene matches: 7. This CDR3 contains 16 residues. Germline-derived CDR1 and CDR2 are SGHVS and FNYEAQ.

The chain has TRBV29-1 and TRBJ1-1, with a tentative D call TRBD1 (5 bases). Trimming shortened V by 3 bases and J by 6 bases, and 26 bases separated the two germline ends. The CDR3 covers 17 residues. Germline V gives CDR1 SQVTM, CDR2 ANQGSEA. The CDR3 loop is CSVEGEGVGGSYSEAFF. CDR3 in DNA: TGCAGCGTTGAGGGCGAAGGTGTCGGGGGGTCTTATTCTGAAGCTTTCTTT.

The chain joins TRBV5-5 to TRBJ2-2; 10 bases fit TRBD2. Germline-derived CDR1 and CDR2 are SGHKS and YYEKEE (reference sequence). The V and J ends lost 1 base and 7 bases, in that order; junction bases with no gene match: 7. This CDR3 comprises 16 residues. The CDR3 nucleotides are TGTGCCAGCAGCTTGCCAAGCGGGGGGGCGATCGGGGAGCTGTTTTTT. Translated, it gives CASSLPSGGAIGELFF.

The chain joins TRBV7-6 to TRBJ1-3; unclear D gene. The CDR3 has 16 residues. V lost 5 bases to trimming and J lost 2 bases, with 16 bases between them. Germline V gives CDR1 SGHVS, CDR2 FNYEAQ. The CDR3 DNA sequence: TGTGCCAGCAGCCAAGAACTACGGGGTGCTGGAAACACCATATATTTT. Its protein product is CASSQELRGAGNTIYF.

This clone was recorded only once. The CDR3 DNA reads TGTGCCAGCAGCCTAGATCAGCCCCAGCATTTT. Its translation is CASSLDQPQHF. The chain carries TRBV6-5 and TRBJ1-5; D gene ambiguous. Deletions cut 6 bases from V and 5 bases from J, with 5 bases between. Germline CDR1 MNHEY, CDR2 SVGAGI. The CDR3 totals 11 residues.

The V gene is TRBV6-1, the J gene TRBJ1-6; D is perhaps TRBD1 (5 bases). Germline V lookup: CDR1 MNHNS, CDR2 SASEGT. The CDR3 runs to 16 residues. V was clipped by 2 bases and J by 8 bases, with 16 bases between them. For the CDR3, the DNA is TGTGCCAGCAGTGAACCCGGGGAGGGGCTGTATTCACCCCTCCACTTT. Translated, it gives CASSEPGEGLYSPLHF.

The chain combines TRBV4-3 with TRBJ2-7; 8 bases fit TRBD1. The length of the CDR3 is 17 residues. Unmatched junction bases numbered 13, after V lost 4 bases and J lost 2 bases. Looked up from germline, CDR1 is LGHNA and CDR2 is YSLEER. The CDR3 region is CASSPSASGTGAYEQYF. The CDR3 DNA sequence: TGCGCCAGCAGCCCCTCCGCGTCCGGGACAGGAGCCTACGAGCAGTACTTC.

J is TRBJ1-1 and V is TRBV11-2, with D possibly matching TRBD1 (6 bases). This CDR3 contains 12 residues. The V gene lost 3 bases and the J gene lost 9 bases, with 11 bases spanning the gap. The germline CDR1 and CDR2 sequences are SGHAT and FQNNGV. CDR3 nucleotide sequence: TGTGCCAGCAGCTTGGGGGGACATCAAGCTTTCTTT. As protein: CASSLGGHQAFF.

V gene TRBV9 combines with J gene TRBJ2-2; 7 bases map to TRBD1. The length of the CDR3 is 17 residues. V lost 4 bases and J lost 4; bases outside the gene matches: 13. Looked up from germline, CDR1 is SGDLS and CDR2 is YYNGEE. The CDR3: CASSPSGTAPGTGELFF. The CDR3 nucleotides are TGTGCCAGCAGCCCCTCCGGGACAGCACCTGGCACCGGGGAGCTGTTTTTT.

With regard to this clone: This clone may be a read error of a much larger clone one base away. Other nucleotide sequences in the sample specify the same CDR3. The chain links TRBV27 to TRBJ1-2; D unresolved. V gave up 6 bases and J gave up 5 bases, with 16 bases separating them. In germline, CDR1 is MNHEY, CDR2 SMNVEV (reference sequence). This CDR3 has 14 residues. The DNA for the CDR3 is TGTGCCAGCAGCGCGGACGCCTCCTCTTATGGCTACACCTTC. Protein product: CASSADASSYGYTF.

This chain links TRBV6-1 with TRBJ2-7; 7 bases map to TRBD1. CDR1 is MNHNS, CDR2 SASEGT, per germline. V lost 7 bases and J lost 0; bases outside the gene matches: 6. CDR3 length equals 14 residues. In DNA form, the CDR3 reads TGTGCCAGCACCACGGGACAGCCCTCCTACGAGCAGTACTTC. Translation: CASTTGQPSYEQYF.

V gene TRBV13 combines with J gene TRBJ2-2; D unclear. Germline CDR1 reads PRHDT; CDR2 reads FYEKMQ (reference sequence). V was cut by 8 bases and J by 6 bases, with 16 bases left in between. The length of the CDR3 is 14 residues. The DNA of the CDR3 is TGTGCCAGCGCTGATGGACGGATCGCCGGGGAGCTGTTTTTT. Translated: CASADGRIAGELFF.

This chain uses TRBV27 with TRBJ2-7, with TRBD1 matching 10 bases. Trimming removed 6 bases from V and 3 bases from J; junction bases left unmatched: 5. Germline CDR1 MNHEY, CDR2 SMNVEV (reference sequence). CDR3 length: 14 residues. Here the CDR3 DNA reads TGTGCCAGCAGCGCCGGGACAGGGGTCTACGAGCAGTACTTC. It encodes CASSAGTGVYEQYF.